This entry concerns a single T cell receptor (beta chain). Its antigen remains unidentified. Amplification by 5'RACE using constant-segment primers produced TCR alpha and TCR beta cDNA libraries that carried sample barcodes and UMIs. TCRdb fed the 5' RACE reads into MiXCR, producing one record per CDR3 protein. Here the sample spans 560,000 or so distinct CDR3 sequences, around 15% being singletons. The sample comes from a study of T-cell memory formation after mild COVID-19. Study results and limitations: CD4+ bias marked clones expanding day 15 to 37, unlike balanced contracting clones. Specificity for SARS-CoV-2 was not confirmed among the second-wave clones peaking on day 37.

The sample was PBMCs or a T cell subset sorted from them (not recorded which). The TCR originated in an adult woman who had mild COVID-19 (a few samples of this study predate the infection). Cell type and time point are not known.

CDR3: CSASGTWYEQFF. The CDR3 DNA reads TGCAGTGCGTCCGGGACCTGGTATGAGCAGTTCTTC. This sequence joins TRBV20-1 and TRBJ2-1; D may be TRBD1 or TRBD2 (5 bases each). There are 12 residues in the CDR3. Trimming shortened V by 6 bases and J by 8 bases, and 14 bases separated the two germline ends. The germline CDR1 and CDR2 sequences are DFQATT and SNEGSKA (reference sequence).